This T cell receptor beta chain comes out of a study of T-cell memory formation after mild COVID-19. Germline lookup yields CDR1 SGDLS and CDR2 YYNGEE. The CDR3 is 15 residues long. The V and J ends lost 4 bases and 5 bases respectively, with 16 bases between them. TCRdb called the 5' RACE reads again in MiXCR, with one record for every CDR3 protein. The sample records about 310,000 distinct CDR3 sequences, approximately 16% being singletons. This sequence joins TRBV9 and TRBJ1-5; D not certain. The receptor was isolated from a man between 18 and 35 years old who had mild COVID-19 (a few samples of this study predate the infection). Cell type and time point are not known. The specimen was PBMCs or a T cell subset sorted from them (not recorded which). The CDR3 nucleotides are TGTGCCAGCAGCCCCGAATGGGCGCGGGATCAGCCCCAGCATTTT. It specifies CASSPEWARDQPQHF.